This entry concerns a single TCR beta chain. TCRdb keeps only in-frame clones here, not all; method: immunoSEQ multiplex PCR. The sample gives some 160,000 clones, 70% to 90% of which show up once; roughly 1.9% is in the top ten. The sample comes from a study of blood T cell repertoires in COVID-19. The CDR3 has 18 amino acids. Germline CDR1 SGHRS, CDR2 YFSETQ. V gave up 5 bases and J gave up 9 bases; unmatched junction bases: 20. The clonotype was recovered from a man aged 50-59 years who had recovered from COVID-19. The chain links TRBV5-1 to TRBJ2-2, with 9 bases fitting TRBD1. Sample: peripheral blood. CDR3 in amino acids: CASRIAGTGQWMWRELFF. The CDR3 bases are TGCGCCAGCAGAATAGCCGGGACAGGGCAATGGATGTGGCGGGAGCTGTTTTTT.